There are many counts of the clone carrying this T cell receptor beta chain. Its cognate antigen is unknown. The data were obtained in a study of T cell repertoires in cytomegalovirus infection. Study context: Carrying CMV and the relevant HLA type showed in public TCR beta signatures. Study-level results: Dominant in the ex vivo response were TCR beta clonotypes restricted by HLA-C and specific for CMV.

From the reads, TCRdb called clonotypes with MiXCR, one entry per CDR3 protein. The sample holds roughly 190,000 distinct CDR3 sequences, 8% to 10% seen once. Germline V gene lookup returns CDR1 MDHEN and CDR2 SYDVKM. This CDR3 has 14 amino acids. V lost 2 bases, J lost 9 bases, and 3 bases stayed unmatched. The receptor's source is a human donor in good health (CMV status not recorded). Some clones in this sample may be carry-over from other donors' samples. The chain combines TRBV28 with TRBJ1-6; 8 positions match TRBD1. The sequenced sample was PBMCs. CDR3 loop: CASSLSTGGSPLHF. The CDR3 DNA is TGTGCCAGCAGTTTAAGTACAGGGGGTTCACCCCTCCACTTT.